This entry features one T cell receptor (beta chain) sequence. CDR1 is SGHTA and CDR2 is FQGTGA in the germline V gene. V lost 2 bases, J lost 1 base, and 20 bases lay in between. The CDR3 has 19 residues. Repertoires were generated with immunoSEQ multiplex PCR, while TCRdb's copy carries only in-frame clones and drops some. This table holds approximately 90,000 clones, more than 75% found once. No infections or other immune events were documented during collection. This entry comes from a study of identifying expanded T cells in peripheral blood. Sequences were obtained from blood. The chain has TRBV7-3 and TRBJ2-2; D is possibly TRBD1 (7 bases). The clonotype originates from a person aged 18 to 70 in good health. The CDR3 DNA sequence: TGTGCCAGCAGCTTATACTCGCGCAGGGGGGTACTGAACACCGGGGAGCTGTTTTTT. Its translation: CASSLYSRRGVLNTGELFF.